The rows below give T cell receptor beta chains drawn from one sample of a study of lymphopenia after photon versus proton radiotherapy. Assay: immunoSEQ multiplex PCR; the TCRdb copy retains only in-frame clones and omits some. This table has 65,000 to 75,000 clones, 85% to 90% appearing once. The sample here was peripheral blood, taken from a patient treated with proton-based radiotherapy. These receptor sequences come from a man older than 75 with esophageal cancer. Each CDR3 is given with its conserved first and last residue. The D gene is left open where the match is weak. The size entry is marked missing in some rows and otherwise reads once, few, many or a size class.

V gene,J gene,clone size,D gene,CDR3 DNA,CDR3 protein
TRBV2,TRBJ1-1,few,-,TGTGCCAGCAGTGGGGAGGGGTCTGGGACTGAAGCTTTCTTT,CASSGEGSGTEAFF
TRBV6-5,TRBJ2-4,-,TRBD2,TGTGCCAGCAGCGACCCGGGGGGAGGAAACATTCAGTACTTC,CASSDPGGGNIQYF
TRBV5-1,TRBJ1-6,-,TRBD1,TGCGCCAGCAGTGCCACAGGGGCCTGGGATTCACCCCTCCACTTT,CASSATGAWDSPLHF
TRBV10-3,TRBJ2-1,-,-,TGTGCCATCAGTCCCTCCCAGGGAAAGGGGTACAATGAGCAGTTCTTC,CAISPSQGKGYNEQFF
TRBV4-3,TRBJ2-3,-,-,TGCGCCAGCAGCACGATCCTTCGGGCAGATACGCAGTATTTT,CASSTILRADTQYF
TRBV30,TRBJ1-4,-,TRBD1,TGTGCCTGGGCCGACAGGGGTAATGAAAAACTGTTTTTT,CAWADRGNEKLFF
TRBV7-2,TRBJ1-4,-,-,TGTGCCAGCAGCTTCGATGGTAGGGAAAAACTGTTTTTT,CASSFDGREKLFF
TRBV6-6,TRBJ2-3,-,TRBD2,TGTGCCAGCAGTACTAGCGTAACTAGCACAGATACGCAGTATTTT,CASSTSVTSTDTQYF
TRBV30,TRBJ2-3,few,-,TGTGCCTGGAGTGTAAGGCACGGAGTCACAGATACGCAGTATTTT,CAWSVRHGVTDTQYF
TRBV27,TRBJ2-7,-,-,TGTGCCAGCAGTGCCCCTAGGCTAGGGGGCTACGAGCAGTACTTC,CASSAPRLGGYEQYF
TRBV19,TRBJ2-7,-,-,TGTGCCAGTAGGCGGGACAGTGGATCCTACGAGCAGTACTTC,CASRRDSGSYEQYF
TRBV2,TRBJ2-7,-,TRBD2,TGTGCCAGCATTGAGACTAGCGGGGGGAGATACGAGCAGTACTTC,CASIETSGGRYEQYF
TRBV9,TRBJ2-3,-,-,TGTGCCAGCAGCGTAGGACCGAGCCACCATACGCAGTATTTT,CASSVGPSHHTQYF
TRBV2,TRBJ2-3,-,TRBD2,TGTGCCAGCAGTGAAGCGTTCGGATCCGATAGCGGGGGGCCAGATACGCAGTATTTT,CASSEAFGSDSGGPDTQYF